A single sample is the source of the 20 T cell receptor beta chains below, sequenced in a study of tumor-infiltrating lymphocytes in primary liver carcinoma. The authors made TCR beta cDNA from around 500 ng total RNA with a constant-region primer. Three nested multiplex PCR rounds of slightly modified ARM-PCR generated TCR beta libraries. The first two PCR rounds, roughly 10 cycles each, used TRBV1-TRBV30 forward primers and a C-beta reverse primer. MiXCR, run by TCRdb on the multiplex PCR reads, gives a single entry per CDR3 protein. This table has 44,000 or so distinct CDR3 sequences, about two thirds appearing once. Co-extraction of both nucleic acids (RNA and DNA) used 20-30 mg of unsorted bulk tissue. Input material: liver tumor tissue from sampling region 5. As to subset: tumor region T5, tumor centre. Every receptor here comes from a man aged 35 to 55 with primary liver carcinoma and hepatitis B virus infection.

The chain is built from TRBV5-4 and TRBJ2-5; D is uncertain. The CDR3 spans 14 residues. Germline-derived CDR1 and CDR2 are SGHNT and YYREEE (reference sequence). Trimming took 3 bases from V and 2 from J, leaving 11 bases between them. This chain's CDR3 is CASSSPVPQETQYF. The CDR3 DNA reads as TGTGCCAGCAGCTCTCCAGTCCCGCAAGAGACCCAGTACTTC.

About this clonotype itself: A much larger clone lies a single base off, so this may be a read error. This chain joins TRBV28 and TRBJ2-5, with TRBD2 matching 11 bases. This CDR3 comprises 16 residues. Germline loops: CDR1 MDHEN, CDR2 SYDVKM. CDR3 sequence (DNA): TGTGCCAGCACAGACGATAGCGGGAGGGCCAGGGAGATCCAGTACTTC. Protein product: CASTDDSGRAREIQYF.

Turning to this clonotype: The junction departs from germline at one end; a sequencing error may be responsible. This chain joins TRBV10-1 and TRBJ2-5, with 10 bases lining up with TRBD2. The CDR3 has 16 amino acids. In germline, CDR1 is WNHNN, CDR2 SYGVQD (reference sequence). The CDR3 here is CTSSESSGRSLETQYF. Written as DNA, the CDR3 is TGCACCAGCAGTGAGTCTAGCGGGAGAAGTCTAGAGACCCAATACTTC.

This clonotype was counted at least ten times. CDR3 DNA sequence: TGCAGCGTTGAAGTCGGGCAGAACACTGAAGCTTTCTTT. It is translated as CSVEVGQNTEAFF. V and J are TRBV29-1 and TRBJ1-1; D unclear. V was pared by 1 base and J by 1 base, with 7 bases between. CDR1 is SQVTM, CDR2 ANQGSEA, per germline. The CDR3 is 13 residues long. Using reference TRBV29-1 and TRBJ1-1 for the parts outside the CDR3, the full variable domain is SAVISQKPSRDICQRGTSLTIQCQVDSQVTMMFWYRQQPGQSLTLIATANQGSEATYESGFVIDKFPISRPNLTFSTLTVSNMSPEDSSIYLCSVEVGQNTEAFFGQGTRLTVV.

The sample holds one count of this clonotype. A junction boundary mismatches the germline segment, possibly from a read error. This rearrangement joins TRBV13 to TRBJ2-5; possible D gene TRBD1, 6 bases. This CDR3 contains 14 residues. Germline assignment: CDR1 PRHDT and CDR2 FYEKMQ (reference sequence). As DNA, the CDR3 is TGTGCCAGCAGCCTCGGACAGATTCAAGAGACCCAGCACTTC. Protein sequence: CASSLGQIQETQHF.

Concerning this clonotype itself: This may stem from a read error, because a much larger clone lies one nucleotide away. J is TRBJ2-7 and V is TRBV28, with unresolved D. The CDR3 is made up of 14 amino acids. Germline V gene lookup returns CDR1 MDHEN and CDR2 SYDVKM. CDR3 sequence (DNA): TGTGCCATCAGTACGATTGGGATCGGGTCCGAGCAGTACTTC. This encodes CAISTIGIGSEQYF.

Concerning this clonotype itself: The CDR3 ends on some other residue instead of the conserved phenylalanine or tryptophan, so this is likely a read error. The CDR3 loop is CASTKNPAGQHTLLWANVLTY. CDR3 in DNA: TGTGCCAGCACTAAAAATCCCGCGGGACAGCATACCTTACTCTGGGCCAACGTCCTGACTTAC. The V call is TRBV11-3, the J call TRBJ2-6, with TRBD1 as a possible D gene (7 bases). Trimming removed 7 bases at V and 5 bases at J, with 33 bases between. Germline assignment: CDR1 SGHNT and CDR2 YENEEA. The CDR3 runs 21 residues.

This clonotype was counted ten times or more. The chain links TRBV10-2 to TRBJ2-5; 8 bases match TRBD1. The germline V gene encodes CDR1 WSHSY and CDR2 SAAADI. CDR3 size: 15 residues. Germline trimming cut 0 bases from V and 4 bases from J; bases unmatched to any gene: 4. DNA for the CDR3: TGCGCCAGCAGTGAGTCAGACAGGGGAGGAGAGACCCAGTACTTC. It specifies CASSESDRGGETQYF.

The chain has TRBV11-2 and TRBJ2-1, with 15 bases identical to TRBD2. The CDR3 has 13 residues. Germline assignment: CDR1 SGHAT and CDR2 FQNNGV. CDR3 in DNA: TGTGTCATCCCCGGGACTAGCGGGAGGGAGCAGTTCTTC. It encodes CVIPGTSGREQFF.

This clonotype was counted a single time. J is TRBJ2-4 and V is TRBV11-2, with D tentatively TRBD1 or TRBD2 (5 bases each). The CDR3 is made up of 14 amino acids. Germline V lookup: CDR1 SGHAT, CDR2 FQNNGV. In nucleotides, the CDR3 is TGTACGAGCAGCCCCCAACGGGGCTGGGACATTCAGTACTTC. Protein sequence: CTSSPQRGWDIQYF.

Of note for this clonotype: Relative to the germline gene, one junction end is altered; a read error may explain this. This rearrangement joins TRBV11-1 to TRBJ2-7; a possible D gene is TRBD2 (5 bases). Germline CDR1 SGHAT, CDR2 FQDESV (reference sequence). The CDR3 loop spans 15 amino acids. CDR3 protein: CASSFDGLFSYEQYF. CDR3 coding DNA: TGCGCCAGCAGCTTTGACGGACTGTTCTCCTACGAGCAATACTTC.

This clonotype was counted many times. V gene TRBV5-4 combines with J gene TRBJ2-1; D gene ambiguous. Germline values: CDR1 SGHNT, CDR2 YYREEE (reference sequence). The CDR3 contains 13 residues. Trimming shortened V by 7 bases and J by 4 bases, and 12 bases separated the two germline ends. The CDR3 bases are TGTGCCAGCGGCGAGGCGTTTTACAATGAGCAGTTCTTC. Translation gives CASGEAFYNEQFF.

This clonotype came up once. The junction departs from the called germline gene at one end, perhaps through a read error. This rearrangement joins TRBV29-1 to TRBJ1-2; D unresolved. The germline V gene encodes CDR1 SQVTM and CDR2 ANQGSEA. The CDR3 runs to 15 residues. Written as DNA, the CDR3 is TGCAGGGTTGAGGTTCAAGTGGAAGTTAGCTATGGCTACACCTTC. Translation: CRVEVQVEVSYGYTF.

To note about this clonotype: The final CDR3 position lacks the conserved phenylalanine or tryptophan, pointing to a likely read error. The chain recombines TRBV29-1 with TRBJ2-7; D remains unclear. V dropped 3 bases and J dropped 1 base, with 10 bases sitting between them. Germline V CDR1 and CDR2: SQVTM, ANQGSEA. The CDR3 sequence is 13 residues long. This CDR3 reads CSVEIQASYEQYL. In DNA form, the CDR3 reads TGCAGCGTTGAGATCCAGGCTTCCTACGAGCAGTACTTA.

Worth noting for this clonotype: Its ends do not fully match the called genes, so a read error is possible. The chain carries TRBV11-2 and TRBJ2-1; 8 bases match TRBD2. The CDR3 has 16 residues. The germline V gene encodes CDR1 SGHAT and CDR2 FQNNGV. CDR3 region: CASSLDIGLATGEQSF. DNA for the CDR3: TGTGCCAGCAGCTTGGATATCGGACTAGCCACGGGTGAGCAGTCATTC.

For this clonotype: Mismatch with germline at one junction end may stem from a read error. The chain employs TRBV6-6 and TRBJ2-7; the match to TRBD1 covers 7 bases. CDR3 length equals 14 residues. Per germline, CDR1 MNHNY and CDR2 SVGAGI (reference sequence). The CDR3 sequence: CVVGGQQHFYEQYF. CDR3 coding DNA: TGCGTCGTTGGGGGACAGCAGCATTTCTACGAGCAGTACTTC.

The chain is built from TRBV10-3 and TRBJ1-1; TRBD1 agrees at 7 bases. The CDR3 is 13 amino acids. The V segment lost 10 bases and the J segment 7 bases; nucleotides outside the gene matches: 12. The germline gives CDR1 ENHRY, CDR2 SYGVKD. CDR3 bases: TGTGCCACAGGGGGGATGCAGAACCATGAAGCTTTCTTT. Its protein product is CATGGMQNHEAFF.

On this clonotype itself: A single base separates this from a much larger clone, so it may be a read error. The CDR3 sequence is CASSPSGALGLRDCTF. The CDR3 DNA follows: TGTGCCAGCAGTCCGTCAGGGGCATTAGGGTTAAGGGACTGCACCTTC. This chain links TRBV28 with TRBJ1-2; possibly TRBD1 for D (6 bases). V was trimmed by 5 bases and J by 13 bases, leaving 29 bases between them. Per germline, CDR1 MDHEN and CDR2 SYDVKM. The CDR3 is 16 residues long.

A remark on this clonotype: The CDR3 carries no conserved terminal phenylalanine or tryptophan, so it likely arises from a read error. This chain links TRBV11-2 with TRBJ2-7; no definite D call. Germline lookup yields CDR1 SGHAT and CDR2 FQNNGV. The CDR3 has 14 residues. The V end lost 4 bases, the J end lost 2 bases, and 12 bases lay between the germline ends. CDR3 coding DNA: TGTGCCAGCAGCTCAACCGGCGGAGCCTACGAGCAGTACATC. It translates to CASSSTGGAYEQYI.

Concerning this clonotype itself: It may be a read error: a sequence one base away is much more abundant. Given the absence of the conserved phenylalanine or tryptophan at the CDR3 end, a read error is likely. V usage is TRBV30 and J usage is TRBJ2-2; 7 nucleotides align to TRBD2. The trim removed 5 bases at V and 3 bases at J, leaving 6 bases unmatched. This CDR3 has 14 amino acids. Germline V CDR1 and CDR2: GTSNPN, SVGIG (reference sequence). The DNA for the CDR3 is TGTGCCTGGGGGCGCGGGGGTTACACCGGGGAGCTGTTTCTT. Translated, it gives CAWGRGGYTGELFL.